This T cell receptor beta chain stems from a study of shared clonotypes between healthy human individuals. Study-wide results and limits: Relative to their counterparts shared across all four donors, non-shared clonotypes exhibited diminished generation probabilities. There were few donors, and this limited the genetic and exposure-history diversity represented.

This CDR3 has 13 residues. Per the germline V gene, CDR1 is MNHNS and CDR2 is SASEGT. The trim removed 5 bases at V and 2 bases at J, leaving 1 base unmatched. With respect to this clone: The antigen remains undetermined. Other nucleotide sequences from this sample produce the same CDR3.

Sequencing was performed with immunoSEQ multiplex PCR; in TCRdb, only in-frame clones are kept and a portion is missing. The sample consists of about 1.5 million clones, 98% of them appearing once. The sequencing input was naive CD4+ T cells sorted from blood. Documented subset: CD45RA+ positively selected. The chain joins TRBV6-1 to TRBJ2-7; 9 bases line up with TRBD1. This receptor was obtained from a man aged 25 to 40 in good health. The CDR3 coding sequence is TGTGCCAGCAGTCGGACAGGGGCCTACGAGCAGTACTTC. It yields the protein CASSRTGAYEQYF.